These T cell receptor beta chains were read from a single sample in a study of T cell changes during pregnancy in multiple sclerosis. Clones were sequenced by immunoSEQ multiplex PCR, and TCRdb holds only the in-frame ones, with some missing. The sample contains roughly 46,000 clones, 85% to 95% of which appear only once. This sample comprised CD8+ T cells from peripheral blood mononuclear cells, obtained in the first trimester of pregnancy. The receptor set was obtained from a female donor with multiple sclerosis, enrolled in a pregnancy study. Both conserved end residues are part of each CDR3. Each record gives: J gene, V gene, CDR3 protein.

TRBJ2-7	TRBV29-1	CSVRGSYEQYF
TRBJ2-1	TRBV5-1	CASSPGLNLGDEQFF
TRBJ2-7	TRBV7-8	CASRPSGRYEQYF
TRBJ1-1	TRBV27	CASTQLPEGRGIAFF
TRBJ1-1	TRBV6-5	CASRFDTETVNTEAFF
TRBJ2-1	TRBV28	CASSAREAGYNEQFF
TRBJ1-3	TRBV2	CASSGTGSRNTIYF
TRBJ1-5	TRBV19	CASSIVDIYSNQPQHF
TRBJ2-7	TRBV7-9	CASSLAWGGNEDYEQYF
TRBJ1-1	TRBV7-6	CASSLTVGGENTEAFF
TRBJ2-1	TRBV10-2	CASRSAGNNEQFF
TRBJ2-2	TRBV7-3	CASRRGQATGELFF
TRBJ2-7	TRBV7-3	CASSLLGGGGYEQYF
TRBJ1-1	TRBV7-6	CASSEEGVPEAFF
TRBJ1-5	TRBV28	CASTQSDRKFNQPQHF
TRBJ2-5	TRBV27	CASSFSRQGTLQETQYF
TRBJ2-1	TRBV4-3	CASSQGRGYAVGNEQFF
TRBJ2-7	TRBV7-6	CASSLVEGTSGIYEQYF
TRBJ1-1	TRBV7-9	CASSFMALQDRGLGAFF
TRBJ2-1	TRBV27	CASTSGGGGEQFF
TRBJ2-3	TRBV27	CASRQGADTQYF
TRBJ1-1	TRBV4-3	CASSQGTGTEAFF
TRBJ1-5	TRBV27	CASGTGLWAATLNQPQHF
TRBJ2-7	TRBV6-4	CASSSGRGRSYEQYF
TRBJ2-1	TRBV5-4	CASSFQRAYNEQFF
TRBJ2-1	TRBV28	CASSFSSYNEQFF
TRBJ2-7	TRBV27	CASSHYKSGDEQYF
TRBJ2-7	TRBV6-1	CASSVRGVSYEQYF
TRBJ2-1	TRBV5-1	CASSFGESSYNEQFF
TRBJ2-3	TRBV9	CASSVGTSEITDTQYF
TRBJ2-7	TRBV7-6	CASSPFFVAGDFYEQYF
TRBJ2-7	TRBV27	CASSLGGREVYYEQYF
TRBJ2-7	TRBV11-2	CASSSGLASYYEQYF
TRBJ2-1	TRBV5-1	CASSLGASGKGEYNEQFF
TRBJ1-4	TRBV7-5	CVLARRGGEKLFF
TRBJ1-1	TRBV5-1	CASSLVLQGRNEAFF
TRBJ1-1	TRBV7-9	CATGWSSGETSEAFF
TRBJ2-1	TRBV27	CASRLDRSILYNEQFF
TRBJ2-7	TRBV5-1	CASRFRQGTYEQYF
TRBJ1-3	TRBV19	CASLTGTLGNTIYF
TRBJ2-7	TRBV5-1	CASSLLTRSYEQYF
TRBJ1-1	TRBV7-3	CASSPRGGPGTEAFF
TRBJ1-5	TRBV19	CASSPSGFQPQHF
TRBJ2-7	TRBV9	CASSEGGGGGFYEQYF
TRBJ1-1	TRBV4-1	CASSQGTGRWVAFF
TRBJ2-3	TRBV5-8	CASTLGQFTDTQYF